These 8 T cell receptor beta chains were all obtained from the same sample, sequenced in a study of T cells after yellow fever vaccination. TCRdb analysed the 5' RACE reads with MiXCR anew, one entry per CDR3 protein. The sample has about 130,000 distinct CDR3 sequences, almost 9% seen once; the top ten hold under 40%. The sample in question was CD8+ T cells sorted from PBMCs, obtained on the day of the yellow fever booster vaccination. Every receptor here comes from a man aged 18 to 29 who received the YFV17D yellow fever vaccine.

This chain joins TRBV2 and TRBJ1-5; 10 bases align to TRBD1. CDR1 SNHLY and CDR2 FYNNEI come from the germline V gene. The CDR3 covers 14 residues. The ends lost 4 bases at V and 6 bases at J; junction bases unmatched: 3. CDR3 nucleotide sequence: TGTGCCAGCAGTGCCGGGACAGGGGCTCAGCCCCAGCATTTT. This encodes CASSAGTGAQPQHF.

This clonotype was seen ten or more times. The chain is built from TRBV7-8 and TRBJ1-2; D call uncertain. The CDR3 length is 15 residues. Trimming cost V 0 bases and J 10 bases, with 18 bases left between them. The V gene's germline CDR1 is SGHVS and CDR2 FQNEAQ. The CDR3 coding sequence is TGTGCCAGCAGCTTAGCGGGCAGTAGGAGCATTGACTACACCTTC. This gives the protein CASSLAGSRSIDYTF.

The DNA of the CDR3 is TGCGCCAGCAGCCCCGGGGCAGCGAACACCGGGGAGCTGTTTTTT. Translated, it gives CASSPGAANTGELFF. This chain connects TRBV4-3 to TRBJ2-2; the D gene could be TRBD1 or TRBD2 (5 bases each). The CDR3 covers 15 residues. Trimming removed 4 bases at V and 0 bases at J, with 9 bases between. Germline-derived CDR1 and CDR2 are LGHNA and YSLEER.

This clonotype was detected a few times. The rearrangement uses TRBV20-1 and TRBJ2-7; possible D gene TRBD1, 6 bases. V was cut by 0 bases and J by 3 bases, with 12 bases left in between. This CDR3 region has 14 residues. CDR1 is DFQATT and CDR2 is SNEGSKA in the germline V gene (reference sequence). The DNA for the CDR3 is TGCAGTGCTAGAGATAGCAGACAGGTCTACGAGCAGTACTTC. It yields the protein CSARDSRQVYEQYF.

This rearrangement joins TRBV19 to TRBJ2-7; D not certain. CDR3 length: 15 residues. V lost 6 bases to trimming and J lost 2 bases, with 17 bases between them. Germline-derived CDR1 and CDR2 are LNHDA and SQIVND (reference sequence). This CDR3 reads CASRPTVGATYEQYF. CDR3 nucleotide sequence: TGTGCCAGTAGGCCTACAGTTGGCGCTACCTACGAGCAGTACTTC.

Here the CDR3 DNA reads TGCGCCAGCAGCCAGGAGGGACAGGGGGCGACCGAGCAGTACTTC. Protein product: CASSQEGQGATEQYF. J is TRBJ2-7 and V is TRBV4-1; 12 bases are a match to TRBD1. Germline V CDR1 and CDR2: MGHRA, YSYEKL. The CDR3 extends over 15 amino acids. J was trimmed by 6 bases and V by 3 bases; bases with no gene match: 6.

V and J are TRBV20-1 and TRBJ2-1; 9 bases match TRBD2. Germline-derived CDR1 and CDR2 are DFQATT and SNEGSKA (reference sequence). The V segment lost 0 bases and the J segment 3 bases; nucleotides outside the gene matches: 6. The CDR3 runs 16 residues. Here the CDR3 reads CSARDRASGVYNEQFF. The CDR3 DNA reads as TGCAGTGCTAGAGACAGAGCTAGCGGGGTCTACAATGAGCAGTTCTTC.

The CDR3 coding sequence is TGTGCCGATGAGGAGGGGGGTGTTAATGAGCAGTTCTTC. Amino acid sequence: CADEEGGVNEQFF. The rearrangement joins TRBV11-2 to TRBJ2-1; D might be TRBD1 or TRBD2, each matching 6 bases. Germline V gene lookup returns CDR1 SGHAT and CDR2 FQNNGV. V was trimmed by 11 bases and J by 7 bases, leaving 18 bases between them. CDR3 length equals 13 residues. The whole variable domain, remainder taken from reference TRBV11-2 and TRBJ2-1, is EAGVAQSPRYKIIEKRQSVAFWCNPISGHATLYWYQQILGQGPKLLIQFQNNGVVDDSQLPKDRFSAERLKGVDSTLKIQPAKLEDSAVYLCADEEGGVNEQFFGPGTRLTVL.